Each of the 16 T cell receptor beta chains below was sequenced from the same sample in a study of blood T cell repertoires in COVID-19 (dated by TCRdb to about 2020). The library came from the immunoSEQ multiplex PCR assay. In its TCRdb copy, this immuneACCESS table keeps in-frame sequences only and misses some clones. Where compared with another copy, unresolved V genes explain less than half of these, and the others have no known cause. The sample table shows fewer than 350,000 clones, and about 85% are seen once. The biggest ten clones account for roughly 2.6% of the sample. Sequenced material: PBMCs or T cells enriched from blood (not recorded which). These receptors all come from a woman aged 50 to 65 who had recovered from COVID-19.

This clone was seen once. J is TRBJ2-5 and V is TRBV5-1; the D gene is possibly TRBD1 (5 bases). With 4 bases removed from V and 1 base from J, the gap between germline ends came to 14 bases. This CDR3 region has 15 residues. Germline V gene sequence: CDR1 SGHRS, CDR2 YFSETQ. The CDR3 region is CASSRDTGGQETQYF. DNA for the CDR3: TGCGCCAGCAGCAGGGATACAGGCGGCCAAGAGACCCAGTACTTC.

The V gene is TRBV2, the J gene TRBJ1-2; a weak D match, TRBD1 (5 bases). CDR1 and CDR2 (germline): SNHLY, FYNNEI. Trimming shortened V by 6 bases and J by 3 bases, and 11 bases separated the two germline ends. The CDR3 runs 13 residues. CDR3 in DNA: TGTGCCAGCAGCGGAAGACAGCACTATGGCTACACCTTC. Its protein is CASSGRQHYGYTF.

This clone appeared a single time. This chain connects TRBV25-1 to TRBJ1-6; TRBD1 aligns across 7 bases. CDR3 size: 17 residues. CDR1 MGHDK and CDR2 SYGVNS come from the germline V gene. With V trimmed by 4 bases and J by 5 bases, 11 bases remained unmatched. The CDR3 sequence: CASSVVTGTADNSPLHF. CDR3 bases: TGTGCCAGCAGTGTCGTAACCGGGACAGCCGATAATTCACCCCTCCACTTT.

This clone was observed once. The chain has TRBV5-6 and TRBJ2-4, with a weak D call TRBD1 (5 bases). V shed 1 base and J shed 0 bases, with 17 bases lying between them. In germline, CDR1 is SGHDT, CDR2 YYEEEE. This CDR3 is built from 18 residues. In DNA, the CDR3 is TGTGCCAGCAGCTTGTTGCGAGACAGCGCTCTAGCCAAAAACATTCAGTACTTC. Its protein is CASSLLRDSALAKNIQYF.

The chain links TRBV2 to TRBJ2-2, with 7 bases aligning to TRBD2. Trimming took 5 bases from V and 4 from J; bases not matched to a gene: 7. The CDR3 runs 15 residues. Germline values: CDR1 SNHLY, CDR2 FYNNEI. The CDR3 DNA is TGTGCCAGCAGTCCGGGGCTAGCGGCCACCGGGGAGCTGTTTTTT. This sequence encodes CASSPGLAATGELFF.

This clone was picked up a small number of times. The CDR3 nucleotides read TGTGCCAGTAGTAGAGGCACTGGTATATCGAACACTGAAGCTTTCTTT. Its translation: CASSRGTGISNTEAFF. The rearrangement uses TRBV19 and TRBJ1-1, with D unresolved. CDR1 is LNHDA, CDR2 SQIVND, per germline (reference sequence). V was trimmed by 4 bases and J by 1 base, leaving 16 bases between them. The CDR3 totals 16 residues.

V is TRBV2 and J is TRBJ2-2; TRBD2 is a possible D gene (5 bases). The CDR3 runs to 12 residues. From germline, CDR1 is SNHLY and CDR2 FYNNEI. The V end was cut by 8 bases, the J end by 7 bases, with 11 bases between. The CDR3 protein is CASHGEGGELFF. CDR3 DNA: TGTGCCAGCCACGGGGAAGGCGGGGAGCTGTTTTTT.

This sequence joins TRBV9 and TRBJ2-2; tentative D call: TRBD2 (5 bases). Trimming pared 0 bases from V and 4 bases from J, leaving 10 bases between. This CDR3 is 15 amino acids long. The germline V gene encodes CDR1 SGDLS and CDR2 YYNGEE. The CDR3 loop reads CASSVGASFTGELFF. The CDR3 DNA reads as TGTGCCAGCAGCGTAGGGGCTAGCTTCACCGGGGAGCTGTTTTTT. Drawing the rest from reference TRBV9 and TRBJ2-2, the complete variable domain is DSGVTQTPKHLITATGQRVTLRCSPRSGDLSVYWYQQSLDQGLQFLIQYYNGEERAKGNILERFSAQQFPDLHSELNLSSLELGDSALYFCASSVGASFTGELFFGEGSRLTVL.

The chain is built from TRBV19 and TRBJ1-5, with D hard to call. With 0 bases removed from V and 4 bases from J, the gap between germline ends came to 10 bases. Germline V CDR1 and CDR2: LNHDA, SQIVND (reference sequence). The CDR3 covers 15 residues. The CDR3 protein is CASSIDPTDNQPQHF. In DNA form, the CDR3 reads TGTGCCAGTAGTATAGATCCGACTGATAATCAGCCCCAGCATTTT.

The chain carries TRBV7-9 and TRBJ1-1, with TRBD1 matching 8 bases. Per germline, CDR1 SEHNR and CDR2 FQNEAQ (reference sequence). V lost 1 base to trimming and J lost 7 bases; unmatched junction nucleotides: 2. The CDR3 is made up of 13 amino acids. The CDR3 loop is CASSLVTGDEAFF. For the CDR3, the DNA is TGTGCCAGCAGCTTAGTGACAGGGGATGAAGCTTTCTTT.

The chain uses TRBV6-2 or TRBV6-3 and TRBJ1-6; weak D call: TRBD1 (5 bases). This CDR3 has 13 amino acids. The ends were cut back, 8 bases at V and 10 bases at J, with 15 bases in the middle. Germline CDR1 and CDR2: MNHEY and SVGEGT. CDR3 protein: CASRFAQGSPLHF. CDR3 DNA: TGTGCCAGCCGTTTTGCGCAGGGATCACCCCTCCACTTT.

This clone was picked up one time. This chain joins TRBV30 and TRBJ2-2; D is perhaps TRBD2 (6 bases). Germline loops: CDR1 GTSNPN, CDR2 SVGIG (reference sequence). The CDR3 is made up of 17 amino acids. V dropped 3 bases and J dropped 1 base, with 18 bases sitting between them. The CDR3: CAWRRWRLAQNTGELFF. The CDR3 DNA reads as TGTGCCTGGAGGAGATGGCGGCTAGCGCAGAACACCGGGGAGCTGTTTTTT.

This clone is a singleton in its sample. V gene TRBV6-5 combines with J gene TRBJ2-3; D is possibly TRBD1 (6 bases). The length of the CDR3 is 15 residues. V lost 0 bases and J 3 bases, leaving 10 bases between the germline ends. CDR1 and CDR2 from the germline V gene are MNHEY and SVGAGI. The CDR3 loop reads CASSYSRGYTDTQYF. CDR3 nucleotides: TGTGCCAGCAGTTACTCTAGGGGGTATACAGATACGCAGTATTTT.

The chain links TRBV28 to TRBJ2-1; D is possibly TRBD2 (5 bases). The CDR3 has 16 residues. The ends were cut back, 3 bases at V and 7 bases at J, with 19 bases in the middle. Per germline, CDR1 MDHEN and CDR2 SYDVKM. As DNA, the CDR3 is TGTGCCAGCAGTTTCCCACTAGGCTCTGGTGGGAATGAGCAGTTCTTC. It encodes CASSFPLGSGGNEQFF.

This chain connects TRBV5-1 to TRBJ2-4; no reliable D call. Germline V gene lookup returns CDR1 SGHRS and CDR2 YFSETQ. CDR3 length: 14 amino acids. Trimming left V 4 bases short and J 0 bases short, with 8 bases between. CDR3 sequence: CASSEVLAKNIQYF. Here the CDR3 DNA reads TGCGCCAGCAGCGAGGTTTTAGCCAAAAACATTCAGTACTTC.

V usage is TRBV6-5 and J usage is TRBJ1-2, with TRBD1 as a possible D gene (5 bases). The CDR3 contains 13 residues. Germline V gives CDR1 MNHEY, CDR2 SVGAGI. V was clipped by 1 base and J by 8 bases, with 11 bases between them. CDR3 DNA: TGTGCCAGCAGTTACTTAGCAGGGTACGGCTACACCTTC. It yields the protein CASSYLAGYGYTF.